A selection of T cell receptor beta chains follows, all from one sample in a study of OX40 agonist ivuxolimab in advanced cancers. Libraries were prepared by immunoSEQ multiplex PCR; TCRdb keeps only in-frame clonotypes and omits some of them. The data show 55,000 to 75,000 clones, more than 75% seen once. The sequenced sample was CD4+ or CD8+ T cells sorted from blood, obtained in a trial of the OX40 agonist ivuxolimab. These receptors were collected from an adult with an advanced solid tumor such as melanoma, head and neck, liver or kidney cancer. Both conserved end residues are part of each CDR3. The order of the fields is clone size, J gene, D gene, V gene, CDR3 protein, CDR3 DNA. A D gene is named only where the DNA matches it firmly. Where a row states a size, it is once, few, many or the class of an expanded clone; other rows omit it.

>few|TRBJ2-2|NA|TRBV18
CASSPPRGNTGELFF
TGTGCCAGCTCACCCCCCCGGGGCAACACCGGGGAGCTGTTTTTT
>few|TRBJ2-6|NA|TRBV11-2
CASGASSSGANVLTF
TGTGCCAGCGGGGCCAGCAGCTCTGGGGCCAACGTCCTGACTTTC
>few|TRBJ2-7|NA|TRBV5-1
CASSWGVEGYEQYF
TGCGCCAGCAGCTGGGGGGTAGAGGGCTACGAGCAGTACTTC
>NA|TRBJ2-7|NA|TRBV5-5
CASSPQGGPYEQYF
TGTGCCAGCAGCCCACAGGGGGGGCCCTACGAGCAGTACTTC
>NA|TRBJ1-2|NA|TRBV5-1
CASNEGDYGYTF
TGCGCCAGCAACGAGGGCGACTATGGCTACACCTTC
>NA|TRBJ2-5|TRBD2|TRBV5-1
CASRRTTSFQETQYF
TGCGCCAGCAGACGAACGACTAGCTTCCAAGAGACCCAGTACTTC
>NA|TRBJ1-3|NA|TRBV5-1
CASSSDSPRVHSGNTIYF
TGCGCCAGCAGCTCAGACTCCCCCAGGGTCCACTCTGGAAACACCATATATTTT
>NA|TRBJ1-3|NA|TRBV15
CATSRDSDSSGNTIYF
TGTGCCACCAGCAGAGATTCTGACAGTTCTGGAAACACCATATATTTT
>NA|TRBJ2-7|NA|TRBV4-2
CASSQEGFGYEQYF
TGTGCCAGCAGCCAAGAGGGGTTTGGATACGAGCAGTACTTC
>NA|TRBJ1-4|NA|TRBV19
CASSSLGGANEKLFF
TGTGCCAGTAGTTCCTTGGGGGGTGCTAATGAAAAACTGTTTTTT
>NA|TRBJ2-5|TRBD2|TRBV27
CASSLGGLVGETQYF
TGTGCCAGCAGTTTGGGGGGACTAGTGGGGGAGACCCAGTACTTC
>NA|TRBJ2-5|NA|TRBV4-3
CASSQQTTRGTQYF
TGCGCCAGCAGCCAACAAACGACGAGGGGGACCCAGTACTTC
>NA|TRBJ2-7|NA|TRBV6-5
CASTNPPLYEQYF
TGTGCCAGCACCAATCCCCCCCTCTACGAGCAGTACTTC
>NA|TRBJ2-2|NA|TRBV5-6
CASSLAAGDGGTGELFF
TGTGCCAGCAGCTTGGCCGCAGGGGACGGTGGAACCGGGGAGCTGTTTTTT
>NA|TRBJ2-1|NA|TRBV5-5
CASSPRTASSYNEQFF
TGTGCCAGCAGCCCGAGGACGGCCAGCTCCTACAATGAGCAGTTCTTC
>NA|TRBJ2-1|NA|TRBV5-4
CASSFWGGAMNEQFF
TGTGCCAGCAGCTTCTGGGGGGGGGCCATGAATGAGCAGTTCTTC
>NA|TRBJ2-3|TRBD2|TRBV5-1
CASASSGGSKADTQYF
TGCGCCAGCGCGTCTAGCGGGGGAAGTAAAGCAGATACGCAGTATTTT
>NA|TRBJ2-2|TRBD2|TRBV4-2
CASSHQLAGGLGELFF
TGTGCCAGCAGCCACCAACTAGCGGGGGGGCTCGGGGAGCTGTTTTTT
>NA|TRBJ2-5|TRBD1|TRBV5-8
CASSLATGETQYF
TGTGCCAGCAGCTTGGCGACAGGGGAGACCCAGTACTTC
>NA|TRBJ2-1|NA|TRBV7-3
CASSLTPSGWNEQFF
TGTGCCAGCAGCTTAACTCCCTCAGGTTGGAATGAGCAGTTCTTC
>NA|TRBJ1-5|TRBD1|TRBV11-2
CASSTQGDQPQHF
TGTGCCAGCAGCACCCAGGGGGATCAGCCCCAGCATTTT
>NA|TRBJ2-3|NA|TRBV30
CAWSPMDSQYF
TGTGCCTGGAGTCCGATGGACTCGCAGTATTTT
>NA|TRBJ2-7|NA|TRBV27
CASSLGAVSSYEQYF
TGTGCCAGCAGTTTAGGGGCGGTGAGCTCCTACGAGCAGTACTTC
>NA|TRBJ1-5|NA|TRBV7-2
CASSLAGAQPQHF
TGTGCCAGCAGCTTAGCGGGGGCCCAGCCCCAGCATTTT
>NA|TRBJ2-2|NA|TRBV7-7
CASSLGPRWTGELFF
TGTGCCAGCAGCTTAGGTCCCAGATGGACCGGGGAGCTGTTTTTT
>NA|TRBJ1-5|NA|TRBV6-6
CASGRLNQPQHF
TGTGCCAGCGGTAGACTAAATCAGCCCCAGCATTTT
>NA|TRBJ2-5|TRBD1|TRBV28
CASSPSGTGLETQYF
TGTGCCAGCAGTCCGTCAGGGACAGGGCTGGAGACCCAGTACTTC
>NA|TRBJ2-5|NA|TRBV6-6
CASSFVREQETQYF
TGTGCCAGCAGTTTCGTCCGGGAGCAAGAGACCCAGTACTTC
>NA|TRBJ2-3|NA|TRBV9
CASSGRTDTQYF
TGTGCCAGCAGCGGTCGCACAGATACGCAGTATTTT
>NA|TRBJ2-7|NA|TRBV11-2
CASSLGRVGYEQYF
TGTGCCAGCAGCTTGGGCAGGGTTGGCTACGAGCAGTACTTC
>NA|TRBJ1-5|NA|TRBV19
CASSIIFRGHPRGISSNQPQHF
TGTGCCAGTAGTATAATCTTTCGGGGACACCCTAGGGGCATAAGTAGCAATCAGCCCCAGCATTTT
>NA|TRBJ2-5|TRBD1|TRBV7-9
CASSQTGDQETQYF
TGTGCCAGCAGTCAGACAGGGGACCAAGAGACCCAGTACTTC
>medium-sized|TRBJ2-7|TRBD1|TRBV18
CASSPSIRDRAAYEQYF
TGTGCCAGCTCACCAAGTATCCGGGACAGGGCCGCCTACGAGCAGTACTTC
>NA|TRBJ1-2|NA|TRBV11-3
CASSGQGAGYTF
TGTGCCAGCAGCGGGCAGGGTGCTGGCTACACCTTC
>NA|TRBJ2-3|NA|TRBV27
CASSPVVLSTDTQYF
TGTGCCAGCAGCCCGGTCGTTCTCTCCACAGATACGCAGTATTTT
>NA|TRBJ2-5|TRBD2|TRBV6-5
CASKLAGVRETQYF
TGTGCCAGCAAACTAGCGGGGGTCCGGGAGACCCAGTACTTC
>NA|TRBJ2-1|NA|TRBV19
CASTPGGPSSYNEQFF
TGTGCCAGTACCCCCGGGGGTCCGAGCTCCTACAATGAGCAGTTCTTC
>once|TRBJ1-1|NA|TRBV14
CASSQDRRAGVMNTEAFF
TGTGCCAGCAGCCAAGATAGACGGGCAGGGGTCATGAACACTGAAGCTTTCTTT
>few|TRBJ1-1|NA|TRBV29-1
CSVETRIRGTEAFF
TGCAGCGTTGAAACGCGAATCCGGGGGACTGAAGCTTTCTTT
>once|TRBJ2-7|NA|TRBV7-2
CASSLGGGETYEQYF
TGTGCCAGCAGCTTAGGTGGAGGGGAGACCTACGAGCAGTACTTC
>NA|TRBJ2-2|NA|TRBV15
CATSRDRGDFTGELFF
TGTGCCACCAGCAGAGATAGGGGGGATTTTACCGGGGAGCTGTTTTTT
>NA|TRBJ2-5|NA|TRBV5-5
CASSFVGVQETQYF
TGTGCCAGCAGCTTTGTAGGGGTCCAAGAGACCCAGTACTTC
>NA|TRBJ1-3|NA|TRBV21-1
CASNSRGFGNTIYF
TGTGCCAGCAATTCGAGGGGATTTGGAAACACCATATATTTT
>NA|TRBJ1-5|NA|TRBV19
CASSIVGGNQPQHF
TGTGCCAGTAGTATAGTCGGGGGCAATCAGCCCCAGCATTTT
>NA|TRBJ2-7|NA|TRBV5-1
CASSLDRDEQYF
TGCGCCAGCAGCTTGGACAGGGACGAGCAGTACTTC
>NA|TRBJ2-6|TRBD1|TRBV5-1
CASSWTGPSRANVLTF
TGCGCCAGCAGCTGGACAGGTCCCTCTAGGGCCAACGTCCTGACTTTC
>NA|TRBJ2-7|NA|TRBV7-2
CASSASGGSYEQYF
TGTGCCAGCAGCGCCAGCGGAGGGTCCTACGAGCAGTACTTC
>NA|TRBJ2-5|NA|TRBV5-4
CASSLYRGETQYF
TGTGCCAGCAGCTTGTATCGGGGGGAGACCCAGTACTTC
>NA|TRBJ2-1|NA|TRBV21-1
CASTLGASYNEQFF
TGTGCCAGCACCCTCGGGGCCTCCTACAATGAGCAGTTCTTC
>few|TRBJ1-5|NA|TRBV5-1
CASSLDNGSNQPQHF
TGCGCCAGCAGCTTGGATAACGGGAGCAATCAGCCCCAGCATTTT
>NA|TRBJ1-6|NA|TRBV30
CAWVQGGSYNSPLHF
TGTGCCTGGGTTCAAGGGGGCTCCTATAATTCACCCCTCCACTTT
>NA|TRBJ2-3|NA|TRBV5-1
CASSLASQSTDTQYF
TGCGCCAGCAGCTTGGCATCGCAGAGCACAGATACGCAGTATTTT
>NA|TRBJ1-2|NA|TRBV6-5
CASSWERGGGYTF
TGTGCCAGCAGTTGGGAGAGAGGAGGTGGCTACACCTTC
>NA|TRBJ1-6|NA|TRBV5-4
CASSSGQWANNSPLHF
TGTGCCAGCAGCTCCGGACAGTGGGCTAATAATTCACCCCTCCACTTT
>once|TRBJ2-3|NA|TRBV4-2
CASSQATGGATDTQYF
TGTGCCAGCAGCCAAGCTACTGGGGGGGCAACAGATACGCAGTATTTT
>NA|TRBJ2-1|NA|TRBV5-1
CASSLGGNSYNEQFF
TGCGCCAGCAGCTTGGGAGGGAACTCCTACAATGAGCAGTTCTTC
>once|TRBJ1-5|NA|TRBV27
CASSPVGSVLNQPQHF
TGTGCCAGCAGTCCAGTAGGTTCCGTCCTTAATCAGCCCCAGCATTTT